This is a list of T cell receptor beta chains from one sample in a study of blood T cell repertoires in COVID-19. TCRdb's table, derived via immunoSEQ multiplex PCR, lists solely in-frame clones and lacks some. The table lists over 120,000 clones, roughly 78% of them singletons. Material: PBMCs or T cells enriched from blood (not recorded which). The receptors derive from a woman aged 45-59 years who had recovered from COVID-19. Each CDR3 is given with its conserved first and last residue. Each record gives: J gene, clone size, V gene, D gene, CDR3 protein, CDR3 DNA. D genes are given only for firm matches. Rows give clone size only sometimes, using once, few, many, or a class for an expanded clone.

J gene: TRBJ1-4
clone size: .
V gene: TRBV3-1/TRBV3-2
D gene: .
CDR3 protein: CASSGQGFALFF
CDR3 DNA: TGTGCCAGCAGCGGTCAGGGGTTTGCTCTGTTTTTT

J gene: TRBJ2-2
clone size: .
V gene: TRBV7-9
D gene: TRBD1
CDR3 protein: CASSFRQGVERGELFF
CDR3 DNA: TGTGCCAGCAGCTTTCGACAGGGGGTGGAACGCGGGGAGCTGTTTTTT

J gene: TRBJ2-5
clone size: .
V gene: TRBV5-1
D gene: TRBD1
CDR3 protein: CASRSTGNQETQYF
CDR3 DNA: TGCGCCAGCCGATCGACAGGGAATCAAGAGACCCAGTACTTC

J gene: TRBJ2-1
clone size: .
V gene: TRBV11-3
D gene: TRBD2
CDR3 protein: CASSLVAGGTYNEQFF
CDR3 DNA: TGTGCCAGCAGCTTAGTTGCGGGGGGTACCTACAATGAGCAGTTCTTC

J gene: TRBJ1-5
clone size: .
V gene: TRBV7-8
D gene: TRBD1
CDR3 protein: CASSLAGQSFWQPQHF
CDR3 DNA: TGTGCCAGCAGCTTAGCGGGACAGAGTTTCTGGCAGCCCCAGCATTTT

J gene: TRBJ1-2
clone size: .
V gene: TRBV6-5
D gene: TRBD1
CDR3 protein: CASSTGVGNYGYTF
CDR3 DNA: TGTGCCAGCAGCACAGGGGTAGGCAACTATGGCTACACCTTC

J gene: TRBJ2-3
clone size: .
V gene: TRBV11-2
D gene: TRBD1
CDR3 protein: CASSPQGAQYF
CDR3 DNA: TGTGCCAGCAGCCCGCAGGGGGCGCAGTATTTT

J gene: TRBJ1-2
clone size: .
V gene: TRBV10-3
D gene: .
CDR3 protein: CAISESKSDGYTF
CDR3 DNA: TGTGCCATCAGTGAGTCGAAGTCGGATGGCTACACCTTC

J gene: TRBJ1-2
clone size: .
V gene: TRBV18
D gene: TRBD1
CDR3 protein: CASSLGQSYGYTF
CDR3 DNA: TGTGCCAGCTCACTGGGACAGAGCTATGGCTACACCTTC

J gene: TRBJ1-5
clone size: .
V gene: TRBV12-1
D gene: .
CDR3 protein: CASSERTENQPQHF
CDR3 DNA: TGTGCCAGCAGCGAGCGGACGGAGAATCAGCCCCAGCATTTT

J gene: TRBJ1-1
clone size: many
V gene: TRBV7-8
D gene: .
CDR3 protein: CASSSPRGLNTEAFF
CDR3 DNA: TGTGCCAGCAGCTCCCCCCGAGGGCTGAACACTGAAGCTTTCTTT

J gene: TRBJ2-1
clone size: .
V gene: TRBV28
D gene: .
CDR3 protein: CASSLSRGEQFF
CDR3 DNA: TGTGCCAGCAGTTTATCGCGAGGTGAGCAGTTCTTC

J gene: TRBJ1-4
clone size: .
V gene: TRBV7-7
D gene: TRBD1
CDR3 protein: CASSPDYRGGEKLFF
CDR3 DNA: TGTGCCAGCAGCCCTGACTACAGGGGCGGAGAAAAACTGTTTTTT

J gene: TRBJ1-1
clone size: few
V gene: TRBV2
D gene: .
CDR3 protein: CASSDRVTRGDTEAFF
CDR3 DNA: TGTGCCAGCAGTGACAGGGTCACGCGCGGAGACACTGAAGCTTTCTTT

J gene: TRBJ1-6
clone size: .
V gene: TRBV11-2
D gene: TRBD1
CDR3 protein: CASSSLPMGQNNSPLHF
CDR3 DNA: TGTGCCAGCAGCTCGCTACCTATGGGACAGAATAATTCACCCCTCCACTTT

J gene: TRBJ1-5
clone size: .
V gene: TRBV25-1
D gene: .
CDR3 protein: CASSRGNNQPQHF
CDR3 DNA: TGTGCCAGCAGTCGGGGAAACAATCAGCCCCAGCATTTT

J gene: TRBJ1-1
clone size: once
V gene: TRBV5-1
D gene: .
CDR3 protein: CASSLRGNEAFF
CDR3 DNA: TGCGCCAGCAGCTTGAGGGGGAATGAAGCTTTCTTT

J gene: TRBJ1-6
clone size: few
V gene: TRBV28
D gene: .
CDR3 protein: CASSSTQDRNSPLHF
CDR3 DNA: TGTGCCAGCAGTTCAACTCAAGACAGAAATTCACCCCTCCACTTT

J gene: TRBJ1-1
clone size: few
V gene: TRBV28
D gene: .
CDR3 protein: CASKEMGRDNTEAFF
CDR3 DNA: TGTGCCAGCAAAGAAATGGGCCGCGATAACACTGAAGCTTTCTTT

J gene: TRBJ1-1
clone size: .
V gene: TRBV2
D gene: .
CDR3 protein: CASSVARAAAFF
CDR3 DNA: TGTGCCAGCAGTGTTGCCAGGGCGGCTGCTTTCTTT

J gene: TRBJ1-1
clone size: once
V gene: TRBV4-1
D gene: TRBD1
CDR3 protein: CASSFPTSGTGMSTEAFF
CDR3 DNA: TGCGCCAGCAGCTTCCCGACCTCCGGGACAGGGATGAGCACTGAAGCTTTCTTT

J gene: TRBJ2-1
clone size: .
V gene: TRBV27
D gene: .
CDR3 protein: CASSNYNEQFF
CDR3 DNA: TGTGCCAGCAGCAACTACAATGAGCAGTTCTTC

J gene: TRBJ1-3
clone size: .
V gene: TRBV14
D gene: TRBD1
CDR3 protein: CASSLRLWTGTSGNTIYF
CDR3 DNA: TGTGCCAGCAGCCTTCGACTTTGGACAGGCACCTCTGGAAACACCATATATTTT

J gene: TRBJ1-1
clone size: few
V gene: TRBV2
D gene: .
CDR3 protein: CATGQERTTEAFF
CDR3 DNA: TGTGCCACCGGGCAGGAGAGGACAACTGAAGCTTTCTTT

J gene: TRBJ1-1
clone size: .
V gene: TRBV6-1
D gene: TRBD1
CDR3 protein: CASSEGTGGWNTEAFF
CDR3 DNA: TGTGCCAGCAGTGAAGGGACAGGGGGATGGAACACTGAAGCTTTCTTT

J gene: TRBJ1-1
clone size: few
V gene: TRBV19
D gene: .
CDR3 protein: CAVTGRVEAFF
CDR3 DNA: TGTGCCGTGACAGGTCGCGTTGAAGCTTTCTTT

J gene: TRBJ1-5
clone size: .
V gene: TRBV5-4
D gene: .
CDR3 protein: CASSLDPSGNQPQHF
CDR3 DNA: TGTGCCAGCAGCTTGGACCCCTCAGGGAATCAGCCCCAGCATTTT

J gene: TRBJ2-2
clone size: .
V gene: TRBV3-1/TRBV3-2
D gene: .
CDR3 protein: CASSQGGVTGELFF
CDR3 DNA: TGTGCCAGCAGCCAAGGAGGCGTCACCGGGGAGCTGTTTTTT

J gene: TRBJ1-5
clone size: few
V gene: TRBV7-2
D gene: .
CDR3 protein: CASSPGGGQPQHF
CDR3 DNA: TGTGCCAGCAGCCCGGGAGGAGGTCAGCCCCAGCATTTT

J gene: TRBJ2-5
clone size: .
V gene: TRBV28
D gene: TRBD2
CDR3 protein: CASSFSGTSGAQTQYF
CDR3 DNA: TGTGCCAGCAGTTTTTCGGGGACTAGCGGGGCGCAGACCCAGTACTTC

J gene: TRBJ2-3
clone size: .
V gene: TRBV24-1
D gene: .
CDR3 protein: CATSDSGLLGTDTQYF
CDR3 DNA: TGTGCCACCAGTGATTCGGGACTCCTAGGCACAGATACGCAGTATTTT

J gene: TRBJ2-7
clone size: .
V gene: TRBV28
D gene: .
CDR3 protein: CASSLSGDYEQYF
CDR3 DNA: TGTGCCAGCAGTTTATCAGGGGACTACGAGCAGTACTTC

J gene: TRBJ2-5
clone size: .
V gene: TRBV7-2
D gene: .
CDR3 protein: CASSPPRVETQYF
CDR3 DNA: TGTGCCAGCAGCCCACCGAGGGTGGAGACCCAGTACTTC